The 19 T cell receptor beta chains reported below all come from one sample, sequenced in a study of shared clonotypes between healthy human individuals. Measured with immunoSEQ multiplex PCR; TCRdb has only the in-frame clones, and not every one. The table lists more than 2,000,000 clones, approximately 95% of them singletons, with about 0.37% in the top ten. Sequencing was performed on naive CD4+ T cells from PBMCs. Subset given: CD45RA+ positively selected. The receptors were gathered from a man younger than 35 in good health. Some clones in this sample may be carry-over from other donors' samples.

The gene calls are TRBV5-1 and TRBJ2-2; 8 bases map to TRBD1. CDR1 and CDR2 from the germline V gene are SGHRS and YFSETQ. The CDR3 is 13 amino acids. The V segment lost 4 bases and the J segment 6 bases; nucleotides outside the gene matches: 2. CDR3 residues: CASSGQGPGELFF. CDR3 DNA: TGCGCCAGCAGCGGACAGGGTCCCGGGGAGCTGTTTTTT.

This clone occurred once. The chain links TRBV4-2 to TRBJ2-1, with D possibly matching TRBD2 (6 bases). The CDR3 spans 17 residues. In germline, CDR1 is LGHNA, CDR2 YNFKEQ. V was cut by 1 base and J by 0 bases, with 13 bases left in between. The CDR3 protein is CASSQAIAVTSYNEQFF. The CDR3 nucleotides read TGTGCCAGCAGCCAAGCGATAGCGGTTACCTCCTACAATGAGCAGTTCTTC.

V is TRBV6-1 and J is TRBJ2-7, with D tentatively TRBD1 or TRBD2 (5 bases each). Looked up from germline, CDR1 is MNHNS and CDR2 is SASEGT. V lost 7 bases, J lost 3 bases, and 19 bases lay in between. The length of the CDR3 is 15 residues. The CDR3 DNA reads as TGTGCCAGCAATACACGAGGGGACGGGTACTACGAGCAGTACTTC. Translating gives CASNTRGDGYYEQYF.

The chain has TRBV9 and TRBJ1-3, with D perhaps TRBD1 (5 bases). Germline assignment: CDR1 SGDLS and CDR2 YYNGEE. Trimming stripped 3 bases from V and 0 bases from J, with 7 bases between. This CDR3 contains 14 residues. CDR3 nucleotide sequence: TGTGCCAGCAGCGAACAGGCCTCTGGAAACACCATATATTTT. Its translation is CASSEQASGNTIYF.

The rearrangement links TRBV9 to TRBJ1-3; maybe TRBD1 (5 bases). The CDR3 spans 17 residues. The V end lost 3 bases, the J end lost 0 bases, and 16 bases lay between the germline ends. Per the germline V gene, CDR1 is SGDLS and CDR2 is YYNGEE. This chain's CDR3 is CASSEPTVPSSGNTIYF. Written as DNA, the CDR3 is TGTGCCAGCAGCGAACCGACAGTCCCGAGCTCTGGAAACACCATATATTTT.

V usage is TRBV5-6 and J usage is TRBJ1-1; tentatively, D is TRBD1 (6 bases). This CDR3 comprises 13 residues. The V end lost 10 bases, the J end lost 0 bases, and 13 bases lay between the germline ends. Per the germline V gene, CDR1 is SGHDT and CDR2 is YYEEEE. Here the CDR3 DNA reads TGTGCCGGGGGAGGACAGATGAACACTGAAGCTTTCTTT. Its protein product is CAGGGQMNTEAFF.

The chain couples TRBV13 to TRBJ1-5, with D unclear. Germline CDR1 PRHDT, CDR2 FYEKMQ (reference sequence). This CDR3 spans 12 amino acids. V was clipped by 3 bases and J by 4 bases, with 4 bases between them. DNA of the CDR3: TGTGCCAGCAGCTTCTCTAATCAGCCCCAGCATTTT. Protein sequence: CASSFSNQPQHF.

The sample holds one count of this clone. This CDR3 is also generated by other DNA sequences in the sample. V and J are TRBV20-1 and TRBJ1-2; D is unresolved. Trimming left V 2 bases short and J 4 bases short, with 5 bases between. Germline CDR1 DFQATT, CDR2 SNEGSKA (reference sequence). The CDR3 is made up of 11 amino acids. CDR3 in DNA: TGCAGTGCTAGAAGCGGCTATGGCTACACCTTC. This translates into CSARSGYGYTF.

The chain joins TRBV7-2 to TRBJ2-7; perhaps TRBD1 as D (8 bases). V lost 5 bases to trimming and J lost 0 bases, with 20 bases between them. Germline CDR1 is SGHTA and CDR2 is FQGNSA. The CDR3 has 17 amino acids. CDR3 region: CASSKQGGREFSYEQYF. The CDR3 DNA is TGTGCCAGCAGCAAACAGGGGGGGCGGGAGTTCTCCTACGAGCAGTACTTC.

The V gene is TRBV6-4, the J gene TRBJ2-7; TRBD1 agrees at 8 bases. The CDR3 sequence is 16 residues long. V dropped 2 bases and J dropped 5; count of bases not matched to a gene: 11. Germline CDR1 reads MRHNA; CDR2 reads SNTAGT. CDR3 DNA sequence: TGTGCCAGCAGTGACCCGAAAGGACAGGGATTGCACGAGCAGTACTTC. Translation gives CASSDPKGQGLHEQYF.

The J gene is TRBJ2-5, the V gene TRBV7-9; 13 bases are shared with TRBD2. V shed 4 bases, J shed 5 bases, and the junction held 10 bases outside the gene matches. The V gene's germline CDR1 is SEHNR and CDR2 FQNEAQ (reference sequence). The CDR3 contains 17 residues. Here the CDR3 reads CASSSSGGLAGAETQYF. For the CDR3, the DNA is TGTGCCAGCAGCTCGTCCGGTGGACTAGCGGGAGCGGAGACCCAGTACTTC.

The gene calls are TRBV6-5 and TRBJ1-1; TRBD1 might be the D (6 bases). The germline gives CDR1 MNHEY, CDR2 SVGAGI. V was shortened by 7 bases and J by 3 bases, with 12 bases between the two germline ends. CDR3 size: 13 residues. CDR3 bases: TGTGCCAGCAAAAAAGGGGGTTACACTGAAGCTTTCTTT. Amino acids: CASKKGGYTEAFF.

The DNA for the CDR3 is TGTGCCAGCAGCCCCGGACTAGCTATAGCCAAAAACATTCAGTACTTC. This encodes CASSPGLAIAKNIQYF. This chain joins TRBV28 and TRBJ2-4; TRBD2 matches at 8 bases. With 6 bases clipped from V and 0 bases from J, the junction kept 7 bases outside the gene matches. Germline V gives CDR1 MDHEN, CDR2 SYDVKM. The CDR3 is made up of 16 amino acids.

The chain couples TRBV2 to TRBJ1-2; 12 positions agree with TRBD1. Germline CDR1 is SNHLY and CDR2 is FYNNEI. The V gene end was trimmed by 4 bases and the J gene end by 6 bases; junction bases not matched to a gene: 9. The CDR3 loop spans 16 amino acids. CDR3 DNA: TGTGCCAGCAGTGTTCCTGGGACAGGGGGCTCCAATGGCTACACCTTC. Its protein product is CASSVPGTGGSNGYTF.

The V call is TRBV5-1, the J call TRBJ2-7; possibly TRBD2 for D (6 bases). The V end was cut by 1 base, the J end by 6 bases, with 14 bases between. The CDR3 totals 14 residues. In germline, CDR1 is SGHRS, CDR2 YFSETQ. CDR3 bases: TGCGCCAGCAGCTTGAGCACGGGAGCCAGCGAGCAGTACTTC. Protein sequence: CASSLSTGASEQYF.

The CDR3 protein is CASSLDLAGENGELFF. CDR3 bases: TGCGCCAGCAGCTTGGATTTAGCGGGAGAAAACGGGGAGCTGTTTTTT. This chain uses TRBV5-1 with TRBJ2-2; 9 bases are shared with TRBD2. Germline CDR1 SGHRS, CDR2 YFSETQ. The CDR3 covers 16 residues. J gave up 7 bases and V 0 bases, and 7 bases lay outside the gene matches.

The chain recombines TRBV7-8 with TRBJ1-4; D unresolved. V was trimmed by 4 bases and J by 8 bases, leaving 8 bases between them. Germline lookup yields CDR1 SGHVS and CDR2 FQNEAQ. This CDR3 spans 12 amino acids. The CDR3 DNA reads as TGTGCCAGCAGCTATATAGAAGAAAAACTGTTTTTT. Translating it yields CASSYIEEKLFF.

The chain employs TRBV29-1 and TRBJ2-7, with D possibly being TRBD1 or TRBD2 (6 bases each). Germline lookup yields CDR1 SQVTM and CDR2 ANQGSEA. This CDR3 spans 13 amino acids. V was clipped by 7 bases and J by 0 bases, with 13 bases between them. CDR3 in amino acids: CSAGRGPSYEQYF. The CDR3 nucleotides are TGCAGCGCAGGACGGGGGCCCTCCTACGAGCAGTACTTC.

This clone was recorded only once. The CDR3 DNA is TGTGCCAGCGCGCCGGGACAGAGTCCTTACGAAGCTTTCTTT. Its translation: CASAPGQSPYEAFF. The gene calls are TRBV18 and TRBJ1-1; 7 bases line up with TRBD1. Per the germline V gene, CDR1 is KGHSH and CDR2 is LQKENI. The V gene end was trimmed by 8 bases and the J gene end by 8 bases; junction bases not matched to a gene: 14. The CDR3 contains 14 residues.